Listed here are 27 T cell receptor beta chains from one sample, sequenced in a study of beta chain features in type 1 diabetes. Isolated RNA was reverse transcribed in full, so expressed TCRB transcripts were sequenced. Profiled with immunoSEQ multiplex PCR; TCRdb holds only in-frame clones, not every one. In the table there are more than 140,000 clones, over 8% of which are singletons. The sequenced sample was central memory CD4+ T cells from blood. The source is a woman aged 40-49 years in good health.

V and J are TRBV7-2 and TRBJ2-2, with 15 nucleotides matching TRBD2. V lost 5 bases, J lost 5 bases, and 3 bases stayed unmatched. CDR3 size: 16 residues. Germline-derived CDR1 and CDR2 are SGHTA and FQGNSA. The CDR3 sequence: CASSSGTSGGTGELFF. The DNA of the CDR3 is TGTGCCAGCAGCAGCGGGACTAGCGGGGGGACCGGGGAGCTGTTTTTT.

This clone has more than one count but fewer than ten. The chain employs TRBV4-3 and TRBJ1-2; a weak D match, TRBD1 (5 bases). From germline, CDR1 is LGHNA and CDR2 YSLEER. Trimming took 0 bases from V and 0 from J, leaving 8 bases between them. The CDR3 totals 15 residues. The CDR3 nucleotides read TGCGCCAGCAGCCAAGAAACAGGAGCTAACTATGGCTACACCTTC. It translates to CASSQETGANYGYTF.

In its sample, this clone was seen a few times. CDR3 coding DNA: TGCGCCAGCAGCCAGGGCCCGGGACAGGGCTACAATGAGCAGTTCTTC. Translated: CASSQGPGQGYNEQFF. The rearrangement joins TRBV4-3 to TRBJ2-1; 9 nucleotides align to TRBD1. CDR1 is LGHNA and CDR2 is YSLEER in the germline V gene. The ends lost 3 bases at V and 3 bases at J; junction bases unmatched: 6. This CDR3 comprises 16 residues.

This clone was seen a few times. V is TRBV7-7 and J is TRBJ2-3; 8 bases agree with TRBD2. J was trimmed by 4 bases and V by 1 base; bases with no gene match: 1. Germline V gene sequence: CDR1 SSHAT, CDR2 FNYEAQ (reference sequence). CDR3 length: 14 amino acids. In DNA form, the CDR3 reads TGTGCCAGCAGCTTAGGCGGGGGGCCAGATACGCAGTATTTT. It translates to CASSLGGGPDTQYF.

The sample holds a few counts of this clone. The gene calls are TRBV9 and TRBJ1-3; a possible D gene is TRBD1 (5 bases). The CDR3 spans 15 residues. The V end was cut by 5 bases, the J end by 4 bases, with 16 bases between. Germline V gene data show CDR1 as SGDLS and CDR2 as YYNGEE. The chain's CDR3 is CASSGGGQKGNTIYF. Written as DNA, the CDR3 is TGTGCCAGCAGTGGCGGGGGTCAGAAGGGAAACACCATATATTTT.

The rearrangement joins TRBV7-8 to TRBJ1-5, with a weak D call TRBD1 (6 bases). Germline lookup yields CDR1 SGHVS and CDR2 FQNEAQ. V lost 1 base to trimming and J lost 5 bases, with 15 bases between them. The CDR3 spans 16 residues. DNA for the CDR3: TGTGCCAGCAGCTTAGGTAACAGGGACGTTCATCAGCCCCAGCATTTT. It codes for CASSLGNRDVHQPQHF.

This clone was observed a handful of times. This rearrangement joins TRBV5-4 to TRBJ2-3; 10 bases line up with TRBD2. Germline V gene sequence: CDR1 SGHNT, CDR2 YYREEE (reference sequence). The J segment lost 4 bases and the V segment lost 1 base, leaving 3 bases of the junction unmatched. This CDR3 contains 15 residues. The CDR3 loop is CASSLKAGGPDTQYF. DNA for the CDR3: TGTGCCAGCAGCTTGAAAGCGGGGGGGCCAGATACGCAGTATTTT.

This clone came up a few times. This chain joins TRBV11-2 and TRBJ1-1; weak D call: TRBD1 (5 bases). The CDR3 contains 17 residues. Trimming took 0 bases from V and 4 from J, leaving 18 bases between them. Germline CDR1 and CDR2: SGHAT and FQNNGV. This chain's CDR3 is CASSLDGAGGEGTEAFF. Here the CDR3 DNA reads TGTGCCAGCAGCTTAGATGGGGCAGGAGGGGAAGGCACTGAAGCTTTCTTT.

This sequence joins TRBV10-1 and TRBJ2-7; 8 bases are a match to TRBD1. The J segment lost 2 bases and the V segment lost 3 bases, leaving 3 bases of the junction unmatched. This CDR3 comprises 14 residues. Germline V CDR1 and CDR2: WNHNN, SYGVQD (reference sequence). This CDR3 is CASSDATGAYEQYF. The CDR3 DNA reads TGCGCCAGCAGTGACGCGACAGGGGCCTACGAGCAGTACTTC.

This clone has just a few counts. The chain employs TRBV6-5 and TRBJ2-7; no reliable D call. CDR3 length equals 15 residues. V lost 3 bases and J lost 3, with 15 bases in between. In germline, CDR1 is MNHEY, CDR2 SVGAGI. The CDR3 coding sequence is TGTGCCAGCAGTTATTCCTTTGGGCAGAGCTACGAGCAGTACTTC. Translated, it gives CASSYSFGQSYEQYF.

The chain employs TRBV21-1 and TRBJ1-5. TRBV21-1 is deemed a pseudogene. The length of the CDR3 is 18 residues. The CDR3 nucleotides are TGTGCCAGCAGCATAAAATTGGGGGGGCCGGATAGCAATCAGCCCCAGCATTTT. Residues: CASSIKLGGPDSNQPQHF.

This clone was counted many times. This chain joins TRBV4-3 and TRBJ1-3; the D gene is possibly TRBD1 (5 bases). Trimming cost V 0 bases and J 4 bases, with 10 bases left between them. The CDR3 is 15 residues long. The germline gives CDR1 LGHNA, CDR2 YSLEER. The CDR3 is CASSQESGSGNTIYF. CDR3 coding DNA: TGCGCCAGCAGCCAAGAGTCAGGGTCCGGAAACACCATATATTTT.

V is TRBV2 and J is TRBJ1-5; 8 positions agree with TRBD1. The J segment lost 7 bases and the V segment lost 3 bases, leaving 5 bases of the junction unmatched. This CDR3 contains 14 residues. The germline gives CDR1 SNHLY, CDR2 FYNNEI. DNA for the CDR3: TGTGCCAGCAGTGAGGGACAGGCGGGACAGCCCCAGCATTTT. It translates to CASSEGQAGQPQHF.

This clone was counted many times. The rearrangement joins TRBV5-1 to TRBJ1-2; 7 bases align to TRBD1. CDR1 is SGHRS, CDR2 YFSETQ, per germline. CDR3 length: 14 amino acids. The V and J ends lost 7 bases and 4 bases, in that order; junction bases with no gene match: 10. CDR3 protein: CASLRDSGSYGYTF. The CDR3 bases are TGCGCCAGCCTCCGGGACAGTGGGTCCTATGGCTACACCTTC.

This clone has more than one count but fewer than ten. The rearrangement uses TRBV29-1 and TRBJ1-3, with D possibly matching TRBD1 (5 bases). This CDR3 is built from 14 residues. Per germline, CDR1 SQVTM and CDR2 ANQGSEA. Trimming removed 3 bases from V and 1 base from J, with 10 bases in between. As DNA, the CDR3 is TGCAGCGTTGACGGCAGGGCTTCTGGAAACACCATATATTTT. Protein: CSVDGRASGNTIYF.

The chain joins TRBV5-8 to TRBJ2-2, with unresolved D. The CDR3 spans 14 residues. The V end was cut by 0 bases, the J end by 1 base, with 4 bases between. Germline CDR1 is SGHTS and CDR2 is YDEGEE. CDR3 loop: CASSLGQNTGELFF. The CDR3 bases are TGTGCCAGCAGCTTGGGACAGAACACCGGGGAGCTGTTTTTT.

At least ten counts were recorded for this clone. V is TRBV29-1 and J is TRBJ2-5; TRBD1 is a possible D gene (6 bases). Trimming removed 6 bases from V and 5 bases from J, with 19 bases in between. The CDR3 is 14 residues long. Germline loops: CDR1 SQVTM, CDR2 ANQGSEA. CDR3 DNA sequence: TGCAGCGTCAGGATAGGGACAATCGGGGAGACCCAGTACTTC. This translates into CSVRIGTIGETQYF.

This clone was recorded a few times. This chain links TRBV5-8 with TRBJ1-4; TRBD1 matches at 12 bases. J was trimmed by 11 bases and V by 6 bases; bases with no gene match: 14. CDR3 length: 16 residues. Germline assignment: CDR1 SGHTS and CDR2 YDEGEE. CDR3 nucleotide sequence: TGTGCCAGCATCCCCGGGACAGGGGGCGCGTTGGACAAACTGTTTTTT. As protein: CASIPGTGGALDKLFF. Full variable domain (outside the CDR3, taken from reference TRBV5-8 and TRBJ1-4): EAGVTQSPTHLIKTRGQQATLRCSPISGHTSVYWYQQALGLGLQFLLWYDEGEERNRGNFPPRFSGRQFPNYSSELNVNALELEDSALYLCASIPGTGGALDKLFFGSGTQLSVL.

Only a few counts were recorded for this clone. CDR3 residues: CASSATGVTSTDTQYF. CDR3 nucleotide sequence: TGTGCCAGCAGCGCGACGGGGGTTACTAGCACAGATACGCAGTATTTT. The chain joins TRBV9 to TRBJ2-3; weak D call: TRBD2 (6 bases). The V gene lost 3 bases and the J gene lost 0 bases, with 14 bases spanning the gap. CDR1 is SGDLS and CDR2 is YYNGEE in the germline V gene. The CDR3 spans 16 residues.

This clone was recorded a few times. The genes are TRBV4-2 and TRBJ1-1, with D uncertain. V gave up 1 base and J gave up 1 base, with 10 bases separating them. Germline V CDR1 and CDR2: LGHNA, YNFKEQ. The CDR3 loop spans 15 amino acids. The CDR3 DNA sequence: TGTGCCAGCAGCCAAGCAACGGGTTGGAACACTGAAGCTTTCTTT. This encodes CASSQATGWNTEAFF.

This chain uses TRBV19 with TRBJ2-3, with 12 bases aligning to TRBD2. The CDR3 totals 17 residues. Unmatched junction bases numbered 10, after V lost 4 bases and J lost 5 bases. Germline CDR1 is LNHDA and CDR2 is SQIVND (reference sequence). In nucleotides, the CDR3 is TGTGCCAGTAGTAAAAGCGGGACTAGCGGGCCGGGAGATACGCAGTATTTT. This encodes CASSKSGTSGPGDTQYF.

This rearrangement joins TRBV4-3 to TRBJ2-3; D might be TRBD2 (6 bases). The germline CDR1 and CDR2 sequences are LGHNA and YSLEER. With 0 bases removed from V and 6 bases from J, the gap between germline ends came to 22 bases. This CDR3 comprises 18 residues. The CDR3 sequence: CASSQELKRLDRSDTQYF. The CDR3 DNA reads as TGCGCCAGCAGCCAAGAGTTGAAGAGACTAGACCGATCGGATACGCAGTATTTT.

Here the CDR3 DNA reads TGTGCCAGCAGAGTGACAGGGGGAGCAGATACGCAGTATTTT. The encoded protein is CASRVTGGADTQYF. The V gene is TRBV7-2, the J gene TRBJ2-3; 9 nucleotides align to TRBD1. Germline CDR1 reads SGHTA; CDR2 reads FQGNSA. CDR3 length equals 14 residues. The J segment lost 4 bases and the V segment lost 6 bases, leaving 5 bases of the junction unmatched.

The table lists this clone with a few counts. The chain is built from TRBV5-1 and TRBJ2-1; 10 bases line up with TRBD1. Per germline, CDR1 SGHRS and CDR2 YFSETQ. The CDR3 has 15 amino acids. J lost 4 bases, V lost 0 bases, and 1 base had no gene match. For the CDR3, the DNA is TGCGCCAGCAGCTTGGGGGGACAGGGGTACAATGAGCAGTTCTTC. Protein product: CASSLGGQGYNEQFF.

Comment on this clone: Other nucleotide sequences in the sample specify the same CDR3. The CDR3: CAIGQMNTEAFF. In DNA form, the CDR3 reads TGTGCCATCGGACAAATGAACACTGAAGCTTTCTTT. V is TRBV10-3 and J is TRBJ1-1; D is perhaps TRBD1 (5 bases). CDR3 size: 12 residues. Trimming pared 8 bases from V and 0 bases from J, leaving 7 bases between. Germline CDR1 ENHRY, CDR2 SYGVKD.

This clone was observed a handful of times. The rearrangement links TRBV10-3 to TRBJ1-2, with TRBD1 matching 7 bases. From germline, CDR1 is ENHRY and CDR2 SYGVKD. With 7 bases clipped from V and 1 base from J, the junction kept 3 bases outside the gene matches. The CDR3 has 13 residues. CDR3: CAINRGSNYGYTF. Here the CDR3 DNA reads TGTGCCATCAACAGGGGCAGTAACTATGGCTACACCTTC.

The V gene is TRBV7-2, the J gene TRBJ1-2, with a weak D call TRBD1 (6 bases). Germline values: CDR1 SGHTA, CDR2 FQGNSA. There are 13 residues in the CDR3. With 0 bases removed from V and 8 bases from J, the gap between germline ends came to 10 bases. The CDR3 loop is CASSLARGGGYTF. In nucleotides, the CDR3 is TGTGCCAGCAGCTTAGCTCGGGGGGGCGGCTACACCTTC.